This TCR beta chain was sequenced during a study of shared clonotypes between healthy human individuals. Overall study results and limits: Naive subsets tended to show greater estimated richness than memory subsets.

As concerns this clone: The target antigen is unknown.

TCRdb's copy holds only in-frame clones and misses some; the assay was immunoSEQ multiplex PCR. The sample holds millions of clones, 85% to 95% seen once. CDR1 and CDR2 (germline): MGHRA, YSYEKL. This CDR3 has 17 amino acids. V gave up 0 bases and J gave up 0 bases; unmatched junction bases: 6. Sample: naive CD4+ T cells sorted from blood. The subset: CD45RA+ positively selected. This TCR derives from a man between 18 and 35 years old in good health. This sequence joins TRBV4-1 and TRBJ2-7, with TRBD1 matching over 9 bases. The CDR3 spells CASSQDRDRGFSYEQYF. The DNA of the CDR3 is TGCGCCAGCAGCCAAGATCGAGACAGGGGGTTCTCCTACGAGCAGTACTTC.